Below, one TCR beta chain is given with its context. Its antigen is still unknown. CDR3 length: 13 residues. Germline assignment: CDR1 SGHRS and CDR2 YFSETQ. Trimming shortened V by 4 bases and J by 14 bases, and 16 bases separated the two germline ends. Library preparation (for TCRbeta) was performed with unique molecular identifiers. TCRdb reprocessed the PCR reads with MiXCR, giving one entry per CDR3 protein. The data hold approximately 400,000 distinct CDR3 sequences, with about 16% observed a single time. This sample was taken from a study of T-cell reconstitution after alpha-beta-depleted transplantation in children. Study-wide results and limits: Where some patients showed high TCRbeta diversity at day 60, it came from recipient T cells and thymic progenitors that had survived. Once a year had passed after transplant, T-cell counts and diversity came mostly from newly produced T cells. Several hundred expanded graft clones reportedly supplied alpha-beta T cells about two months after transplant.

The receptor comes from a boy under two years old who had a stem cell transplant for Wiskott-Aldrich syndrome, so the T cells may come from the graft donor. This chain links TRBV5-1 with TRBJ1-6; D unresolved. The sequencing used PBMCs, mostly from graft donor cells, collected 360 days after TCRalphabeta/CD19-depleted stem cell transplant. The CDR3 protein is CASSPRPGGTLHF. CDR3 nucleotide sequence: TGCGCCAGCAGCCCACGACCCGGCGGAACCCTCCACTTT.